This T cell receptor (beta chain) stems from a study of blood T cell repertoires in COVID-19. This table comes from immunoSEQ multiplex PCR, and its TCRdb copy is limited to in-frame clones, with some not included. This sample carries around 150,000 clones, approximately 80% of them seen once, and the ten largest clones take around 8%. J was trimmed by 3 bases and V by 1 base; bases with no gene match: 7. Germline V gene data show CDR1 as SGHTA and CDR2 as FQGNSA. This CDR3 comprises 17 residues. The source is a woman in her fifties or sixties with active or convalescent COVID-19. The source material was peripheral blood. The chain has TRBV7-2 and TRBJ2-2; 8 bases agree with TRBD2. The CDR3 region has the DNA TGTGCCAGCAGCTTAGATGGTGCGGGGGGACACACCGGGGAGCTGTTTTTT. Its translation: CASSLDGAGGHTGELFF.